This T cell receptor beta chain came from a study of T cells in Graves' hyperthyroidism and ophthalmopathy. Study context: Pretreatment peripheral blood was obtained at initial diagnosis. General study results and limits: Blood also held most thyroid clonotypes expanded beyond 0.001.

Details on this clonotype: Its antigen is still unknown.

Patients aged 18 to 65 had newly diagnosed hyperthyroidism lasting under 2 months. From germline, CDR1 is MDHEN and CDR2 SYDVKM. Between the trimmed V and J ends, which lost 5 bases and 6 bases, there was a span of 14 bases. This CDR3 comprises 14 residues. RNA transcripts gave rise to amplified TCR beta CDR3 regions. TCR CDR3 regions were first amplified by RT-PCR with HTBI primers. Each CDR3 protein gets one entry after TCRdb re-called the multiplex PCR reads with MiXCR. This table has fewer than 900,000 distinct CDR3 sequences, 16% appearing once. The clonotype was recovered from a young man with Graves' hyperthyroidism. The sequenced sample consisted of blood. This chain joins TRBV28 and TRBJ1-5, with D unresolved. CDR3 sequence: CASSPRVSGQPQHF. The CDR3 DNA reads TGTGCCAGCAGTCCGAGAGTGTCCGGTCAGCCCCAGCATTTT.